What follows is one T cell receptor (beta chain) and its context. This clone was counted only a few times. Its antigen is not yet known. No base quality values were provided; no much bigger clone lies one nucleotide off. These data belong to a study of T cells in localized non-small cell lung cancer (dated by TCRdb to 2020 to 2021). A note on the overall study: The study examined T cell repertoires in roughly 240 patients with early-stage NSCLC and compared tumors with uninvolved tumor-adjacent lungs. The cohort comprised under 250 treatment-naïve NSCLC patients with resected, localized lung tumors. Of the NSCLC patients, roughly 130 were male and about a hundred were female, and the mean age was approximately 69 years.

V is clipped by 6 bases and J by 1 base, and the sequence between their germline boundaries is 9 bases long. The CDR3 runs 13 amino acids, cysteine and phenylalanine included. Only the CDR3 portion is preserved as DNA: 39 bases, with reading frame beginning at the first base. According to the germline V gene, CDR1 reads MDHEN and CDR2 reads SYDVKM. TCR beta CDR3 regions were sequenced from DNA using the immunoSEQ Assay. For the original study's pipeline: To compute T cell density, TCR beta template counts were normalized to usable DNA, which was estimated by amplifying housekeeping genes. Richness was estimated using the preseqR package, with extrapolation to 400,000 templates for PBMC samples and to 120,000 templates for tissue samples. Clonality was calculated as one minus Pielou's evenness. To identify tissue-enriched TCRs, differential abundance testing was run on productive amino-acid clonotypes with a minimum total count of 5 and an alpha of 0.1. The Jaccard Index and the Morisita Overlap Index were used to quantify repertoire overlap between compartments. GLIPH clustered TCR beta CDR3s with public tetramer-defined viral CDR3s; viral motifs required at least three viral sequences plus V-gene enrichment. Held by TCRdb, this immuneACCESS table contains in-frame sequences only and omits some clones. Under half of the omission traces to an unresolved V gene where checked; the cause of the rest is unknown. The DNA gave D and trimming, while V, J and clone size come from that table. The sample table records about 83,000 clones; approximately 80% of these occur just once. In total, the top ten clones hold roughly 9% of the sample.

At diagnosis, peripheral blood, uninvolved tumor-adjacent lung and tumor were collected and stored as a combination of fresh-frozen and FFPE material. For TCR repertoire profiling, blood samples were analyzed in the form of peripheral blood mononuclear cells. What the work shows at the level of the full study, not this receptor alone: Higher T cell density in blood was associated with longer overall survival, whereas higher clonality in adjacent lung was associated with shorter survival. A median of approximately 57 of the top 100 tumor clones were detected in paired uninvolved adjacent lung, and approximately 28 of these tumor clones were also found among the top 100 clones of the paired uninvolved adjacent lung. Uninvolved tumor-adjacent lung showed the highest T cell clonality, higher than tumor, which suggests more focused antigenic responses in the uninvolved tumor-adjacent lung. Because of the exploratory design, TCR variables were selected using unadjusted p-values without false-discovery rate correction. Because multi-region tumor sequencing was not performed, intratumor heterogeneity could not be ruled out.

The receptor chain draws on TRBV28 and TRBJ2-5; the D segment cannot be called with confidence. The sample here was peripheral blood, taken before any cancer treatment. This clonotype was sampled from a female donor older than 55 with stage I lung adenocarcinoma. DNA sequence: TGTGCCAGCAGGGCGACAAGCCAAGAGACCCAGTACTTC. Its protein product is CASRATSQETQYF.